What follows is one T cell receptor (beta chain) and its context. Assay used: immunoSEQ multiplex PCR; TCRdb lists only in-frame clones, some missing. The sample includes fewer than 95,000 clones, roughly 94% of them seen just once. The sample comes from a study of technical replicates of blood from a few donors. The CDR3 runs 14 residues. The ends lost 7 bases at V and 13 bases at J; junction bases unmatched: 12. Germline V lookup: CDR1 MNHEY, CDR2 SVGAGI. Sequencing input: T cells isolated from PBMCs. The sequence derives from a human donor in good health. This chain connects TRBV6-5 to TRBJ1-6; TRBD1 agrees at 8 bases. The CDR3 loop reads CASTPTGGLGPLHF. The CDR3 coding sequence is TGTGCCAGCACCCCAACAGGGGGTCTAGGCCCCCTCCACTTT.